This T cell receptor (beta chain) was captured by sequencing in a study of cytomegalovirus exposure and HLA in healthy donors. Germline V gene lookup returns CDR1 SGHTA and CDR2 FQGNSA. V lost 4 bases, J lost 4 bases, and 10 bases lay in between. CDR3 length: 13 amino acids. The PCR used 60 Vbeta and 13 Jbeta primers. Method: immunoSEQ multiplex PCR; TCRdb's copy keeps in-frame clones and lacks some. The data contain some 90,000 clones, roughly 80% of them seen just once; the ten biggest clones take up under 2.5%. The chain is built from TRBV7-2 and TRBJ1-1; no definite D call. The material sequenced was PBMCs. The sequence was collected from a boy between 10 and 17 years old in good health and CMV-seronegative. CDR3 sequence: CASSWSVATEAFF. The CDR3 bases are TGTGCCAGCAGCTGGTCAGTCGCCACTGAAGCTTTCTTT.